Each of the 6 T cell receptor beta chains below was sequenced from the same sample in a study of cytomegalovirus exposure and HLA in healthy donors. The study ran its PCR with 60 Vbeta and 13 Jbeta primers. Profiled with immunoSEQ multiplex PCR; TCRdb holds only in-frame clones, not every one. The sample shows about 110,000 clones, about 80% of them seen only once. The specimen sequenced was PBMCs. Source of these receptors: a woman between 45 and 60 years old in good health and CMV-seropositive.

This clone has just a few counts. The CDR3 DNA follows: TGCGCCAGCAGCTTGTCCAGGGGTGGTGAAAAACTGTTTTTT. It encodes CASSLSRGGEKLFF. The chain links TRBV5-1 to TRBJ1-4; D may be TRBD1 (6 bases). Germline V gene data show CDR1 as SGHRS and CDR2 as YFSETQ. The V end was cut by 1 base, the J end by 7 bases, with 11 bases between. This CDR3 is built from 14 residues.

This chain connects TRBV19 to TRBJ2-1, with a possible D match to TRBD2 (6 bases). CDR3 length: 13 residues. The germline gives CDR1 LNHDA, CDR2 SQIVND (reference sequence). The V and J ends lost 8 bases and 6 bases respectively, with 14 bases between them. The chain's CDR3 is CASSRGNSNEQFF. DNA of the CDR3: TGTGCCAGTTCCCGGGGGAATTCCAATGAGCAGTTCTTC.

Only a few counts were recorded for this clone. This chain links TRBV7-3 with TRBJ2-4, with a possible D match to TRBD2 (6 bases). V shed 5 bases and J shed 7 bases, with 12 bases lying between them. The CDR3 totals 13 residues. Germline CDR1 and CDR2: SGHTA and FQGTGA. The DNA for the CDR3 is TGTGCCAGCAGCATCGGGACTGGGAACATTCAGTACTTC. This gives the protein CASSIGTGNIQYF.

The rearrangement links TRBV11-3 to TRBJ2-1, with 7 positions matching TRBD1. This CDR3 contains 14 residues. Per the germline V gene, CDR1 is SGHNT and CDR2 is YENEEA. Trimming removed 0 bases from V and 7 bases from J; junction bases left unmatched: 3. DNA of the CDR3: TGTGCCAGCAGCTTAGATGTACAGGGGAATGAGCAGTTCTTC. It encodes CASSLDVQGNEQFF.

Of note for this clone: At one end, the junction sequence differs from germline, possibly due to a read error. The chain joins TRBV15 to TRBJ2-1; D is possibly TRBD2 (6 bases). Per germline, CDR1 LNHNV and CDR2 YYDKDF (reference sequence). The CDR3 has 17 residues. The DNA of the CDR3 is TGTGCCACCAGCAGACCCCGCCCCGGGACTGAGAACAATGGGCAGTTCTTC. This gives the protein CATSRPRPGTENNGQFF.

The chain has TRBV7-9 and TRBJ2-3, with 10 bases matching TRBD2. Germline CDR1 reads SEHNR; CDR2 reads FQNEAQ (reference sequence). The CDR3 has 16 residues. Losses at the gene ends were 5 bases for V and 1 base for J; bases not matched to a gene: 6. CDR3 bases: TGTGCCAGCAGCCCCCGCGGGACTAGCGGCACAGATACGCAGTATTTT. Protein product: CASSPRGTSGTDTQYF.